This paragraph reports one TCR beta chain. TCRdb's copy holds only in-frame clones and misses some; the assay was immunoSEQ multiplex PCR. The data show 100,000 to 150,000 clones, about 96% seen once. V lost 0 bases, J lost 7 bases, and 3 bases stayed unmatched. The CDR3 length is 14 residues. From germline, CDR1 is LNHNV and CDR2 YYDKDF (reference sequence). These data belong to a study of cytomegalovirus exposure and HLA in healthy donors. The sequence came from a man aged 18 to 35 in good health and CMV-seronegative. Sequencing input: PBMCs. This rearrangement joins TRBV15 to TRBJ1-2; 9 bases are shared with TRBD1. The CDR3 DNA sequence: TGTGCCACCAGCAGAGATGGGGGACAGGGTGGCTACACCTTC. Translation: CATSRDGGQGGYTF.